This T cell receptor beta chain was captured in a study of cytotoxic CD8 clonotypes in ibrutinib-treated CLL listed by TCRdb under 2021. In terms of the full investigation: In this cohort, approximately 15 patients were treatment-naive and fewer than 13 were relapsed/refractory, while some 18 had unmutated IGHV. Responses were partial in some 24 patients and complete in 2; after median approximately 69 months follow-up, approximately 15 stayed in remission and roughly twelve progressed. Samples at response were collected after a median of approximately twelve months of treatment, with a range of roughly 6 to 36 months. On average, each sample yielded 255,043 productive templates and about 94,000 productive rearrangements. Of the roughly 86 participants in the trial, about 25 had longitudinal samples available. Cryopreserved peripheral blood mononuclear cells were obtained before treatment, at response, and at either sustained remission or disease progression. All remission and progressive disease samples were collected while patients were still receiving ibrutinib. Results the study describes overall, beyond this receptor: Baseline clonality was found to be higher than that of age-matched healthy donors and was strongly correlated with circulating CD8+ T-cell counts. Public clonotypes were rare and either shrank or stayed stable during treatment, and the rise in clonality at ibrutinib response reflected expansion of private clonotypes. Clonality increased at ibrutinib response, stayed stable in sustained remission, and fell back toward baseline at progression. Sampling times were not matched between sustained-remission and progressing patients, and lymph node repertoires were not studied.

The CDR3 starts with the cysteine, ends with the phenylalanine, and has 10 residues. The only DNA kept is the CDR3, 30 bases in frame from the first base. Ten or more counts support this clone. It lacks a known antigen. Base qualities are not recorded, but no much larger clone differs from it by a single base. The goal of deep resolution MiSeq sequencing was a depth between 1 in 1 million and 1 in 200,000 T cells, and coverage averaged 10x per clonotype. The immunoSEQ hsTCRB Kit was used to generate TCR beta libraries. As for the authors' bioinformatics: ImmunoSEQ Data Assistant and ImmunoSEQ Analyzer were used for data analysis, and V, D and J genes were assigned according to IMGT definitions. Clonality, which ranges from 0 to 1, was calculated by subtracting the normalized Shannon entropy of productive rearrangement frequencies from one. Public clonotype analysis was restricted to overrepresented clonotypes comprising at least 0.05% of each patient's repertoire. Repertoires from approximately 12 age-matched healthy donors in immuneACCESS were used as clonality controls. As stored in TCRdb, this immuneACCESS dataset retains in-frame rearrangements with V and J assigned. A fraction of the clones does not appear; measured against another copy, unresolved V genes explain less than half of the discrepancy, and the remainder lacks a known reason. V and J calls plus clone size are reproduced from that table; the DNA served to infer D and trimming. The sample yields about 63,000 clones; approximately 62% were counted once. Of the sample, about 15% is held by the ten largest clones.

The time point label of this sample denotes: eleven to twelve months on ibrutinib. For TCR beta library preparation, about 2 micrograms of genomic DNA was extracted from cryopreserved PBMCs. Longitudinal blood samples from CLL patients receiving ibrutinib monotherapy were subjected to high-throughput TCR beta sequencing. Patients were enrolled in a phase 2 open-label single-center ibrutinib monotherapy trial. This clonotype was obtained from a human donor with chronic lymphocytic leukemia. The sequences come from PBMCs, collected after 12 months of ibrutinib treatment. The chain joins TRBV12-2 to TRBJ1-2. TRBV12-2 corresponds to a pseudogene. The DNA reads TGTGCAAGTCCTCTATTTGGCTACACCTTC. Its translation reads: CASPLFGYTF.